This TCR beta chain was found in a study of CXCR3-negative and CXCR3-positive naive CD8 T cells (dated by TCRdb to between 2018 and 2021). For the study in its entirety: About 135 million TRB reads were obtained in total, roughly 1.5 +/- 0.3 million reads per library. Diversity and physicochemical repertoire analyses covered some eleven donors pooled from two independent experiments. Naive subsets from about 5 donors and memory cells from 3 donors were included in the TRBV-TRBJ cluster analysis. Study-wide conclusions, independent of this receptor: Repertoire diversity was comparably high in both naive subsets but much lower in memory CD8+ T cells. Surface CD5, linked to self-reactivity in mice, was comparable between naive subsets; TCR interaction strength was therefore also inferred from TRB CDR3 physicochemical properties. Because CXCR3 expression was partially decreased after cryopreservation, freshly isolated PBMCs were used for most assays. Similar TRBV-TRBJ usage was shown by naive CXCR3-negative and CXCR3-positive cells from the same donor, whereas distinct patterns were shown by memory cells.

Each CD8+ T cell subset was flow-sorted in triplicate, and a few hundred thousand cells per subset were placed directly into RLT lysis buffer. Using standard density gradient centrifugation, peripheral blood mononuclear cells were isolated from buffy coats. Total RNA was extracted from sorted cells with an RNeasy Mini Kit. Sequencing was performed on a NextSeq 550. The Human TCR Profiling Kit (MiLaboratory) was used to make UMI-labeled 5' RACE TRB cDNA libraries. The full amount of extracted RNA was used for cDNA synthesis, and the full amount of resulting cDNA was used for PCR amplification. Libraries were prepared in parallel using an identical number of PCR cycles. The study's own analysis went as follows. With a requirement of at least two reads per UMI, MIGEC and MiXCR extracted about 50,000 +/- 10,000 unique UMI-labeled TRB cDNA molecules per library. On average, each library contained roughly 40,000 +/- 10,000 functional in-frame TRB CDR3 nucleotide clonotypes without stop codons. After downsampling to 5000 UMI-labeled TRB molecules per sample, diversity metrics, including normalized Shannon-Wiener and Chao1, were computed in VDJtools. For the central five CDR3 residues, VDJtools calculated physicochemical properties weighted by clonotype size, namely interaction energy, strength, volume and Kidera factor 4. TCRdb reprocessed the reads into one record per CDR3 protein sequence, lacking DNA. The V and J calls here are based on TCRdb, not the publication. The sample's records list about 40,000 distinct CDR3 sequences. The top ten clonotypes cover over 8.5% of the sample.

Comments on this clonotype: Its recognized antigen is unknown.

There are 13 amino acids in the CDR3, from cysteine to phenylalanine inclusive. This entry has no DNA. Sequences DFQATT (CDR1) and SNEGSKA (CDR2) are obtained from the germline V gene (reference sequence). This chain is built from TRBV20-1 and TRBJ1-1; TCRdb's D call, TRBD1, is unchecked because there is no DNA. The sequenced sample consisted of memory CD8+ T cells from blood. According to the study, the label for this sample's cell subset or site signals: conventional CD8+ memory T cells (TMEM), sorted as controls. The sequence was obtained from a human donor in good health. Some clones in this sample may be carry-over from other donors' samples. This receptor has the CDR3 CSARDLGGTEAFF.